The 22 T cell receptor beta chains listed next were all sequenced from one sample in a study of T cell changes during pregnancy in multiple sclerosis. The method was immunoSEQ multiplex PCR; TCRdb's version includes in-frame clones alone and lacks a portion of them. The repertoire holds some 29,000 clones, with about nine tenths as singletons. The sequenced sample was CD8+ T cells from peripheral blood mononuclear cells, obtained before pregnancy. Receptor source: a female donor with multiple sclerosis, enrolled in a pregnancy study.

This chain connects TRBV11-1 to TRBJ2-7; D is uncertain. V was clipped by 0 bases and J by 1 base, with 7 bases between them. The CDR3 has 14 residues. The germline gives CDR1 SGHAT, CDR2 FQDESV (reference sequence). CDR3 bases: TGTGCCAGCAGCTTAGCCATGGCATCCTACGAGCAGTACTTC. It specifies CASSLAMASYEQYF.

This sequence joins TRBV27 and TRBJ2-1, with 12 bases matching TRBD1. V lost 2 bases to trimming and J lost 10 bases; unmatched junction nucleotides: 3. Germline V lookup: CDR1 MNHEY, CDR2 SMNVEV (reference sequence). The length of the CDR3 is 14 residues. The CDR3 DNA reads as TGTGCCAGCAGTTTAGGGACAGGGGGCGAGGAGCAGTTCTTC. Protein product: CASSLGTGGEEQFF.

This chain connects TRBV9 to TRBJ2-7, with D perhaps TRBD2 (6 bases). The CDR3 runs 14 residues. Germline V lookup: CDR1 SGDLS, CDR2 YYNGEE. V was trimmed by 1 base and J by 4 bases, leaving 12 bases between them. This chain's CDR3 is CASSVFGGEYEQYF. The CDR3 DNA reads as TGTGCCAGCAGCGTATTCGGGGGAGAGTACGAGCAGTACTTC.

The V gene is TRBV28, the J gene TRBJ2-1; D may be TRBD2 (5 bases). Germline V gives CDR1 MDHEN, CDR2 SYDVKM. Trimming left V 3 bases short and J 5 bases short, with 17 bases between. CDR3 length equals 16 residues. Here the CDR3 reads CASSFSPSGVDNEQFF. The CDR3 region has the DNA TGTGCCAGCAGTTTTTCCCCCAGCGGTGTCGACAATGAGCAGTTCTTC.

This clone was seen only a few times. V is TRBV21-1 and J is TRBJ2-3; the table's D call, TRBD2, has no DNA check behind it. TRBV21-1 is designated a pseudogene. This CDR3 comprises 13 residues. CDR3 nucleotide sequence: TGTGCCAGGACTAGCGGGAGCACAGATACGCAGTATTTT. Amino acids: CARTSGSTDTQYF.

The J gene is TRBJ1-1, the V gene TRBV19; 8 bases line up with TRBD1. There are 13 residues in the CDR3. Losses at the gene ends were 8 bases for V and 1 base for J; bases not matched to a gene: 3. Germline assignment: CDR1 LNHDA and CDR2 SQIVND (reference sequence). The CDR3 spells CASQTGENTEAFF. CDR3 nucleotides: TGTGCCAGTCAGACAGGGGAGAACACTGAAGCTTTCTTT. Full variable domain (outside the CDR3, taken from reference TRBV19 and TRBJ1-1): DGGITQSPKYLFRKEGQNVTLSCEQNLNHDAMYWYRQDPGQGLRLIYYSQIVNDFQKGDIAEGYSVSREKKESFPLTVTSAQKNPTAFYLCASQTGENTEAFFGQGTRLTVV.

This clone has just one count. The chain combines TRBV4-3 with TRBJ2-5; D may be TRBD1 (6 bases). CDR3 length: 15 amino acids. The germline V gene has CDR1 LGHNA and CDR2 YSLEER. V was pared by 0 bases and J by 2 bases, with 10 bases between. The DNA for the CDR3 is TGCGCCAGCAGCCAAGATCCAGGGGTACAAGAGACCCAGTACTTC. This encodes CASSQDPGVQETQYF.

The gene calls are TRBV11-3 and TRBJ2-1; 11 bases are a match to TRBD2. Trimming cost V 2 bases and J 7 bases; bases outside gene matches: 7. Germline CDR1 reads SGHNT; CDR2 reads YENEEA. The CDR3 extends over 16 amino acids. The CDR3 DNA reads TGTGCCAGCAGCTTAAGGCTAGCGGGAGGAGGAAATGAGCAGTTCTTC. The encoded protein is CASSLRLAGGGNEQFF.

CDR3 nucleotide sequence: TGTGCCACCTCCCCTCGAGCGGGATTACGAGGGCAGTACTTC. It encodes CATSPRAGLRGQYF. V and J are TRBV25-1 and TRBJ2-7; TRBD2 matches at 7 bases. Germline trimming cut 10 bases from V and 9 bases from J; bases unmatched to any gene: 18. Germline V gene sequence: CDR1 MGHDK, CDR2 SYGVNS. This CDR3 has 14 amino acids.

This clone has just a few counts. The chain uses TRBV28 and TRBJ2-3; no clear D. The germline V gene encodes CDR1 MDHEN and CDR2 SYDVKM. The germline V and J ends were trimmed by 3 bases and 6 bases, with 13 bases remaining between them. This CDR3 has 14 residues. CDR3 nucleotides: TGTGCCAGCAGTTTCCTAGAGGCGTGGGATACGCAGTATTTT. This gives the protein CASSFLEAWDTQYF.

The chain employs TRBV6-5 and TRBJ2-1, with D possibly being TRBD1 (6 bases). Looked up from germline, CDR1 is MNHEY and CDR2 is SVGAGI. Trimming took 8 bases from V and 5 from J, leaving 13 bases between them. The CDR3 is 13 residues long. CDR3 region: CASYGTPNNEQFF. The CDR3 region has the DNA TGTGCCAGCTACGGGACACCGAACAATGAGCAGTTCTTC.

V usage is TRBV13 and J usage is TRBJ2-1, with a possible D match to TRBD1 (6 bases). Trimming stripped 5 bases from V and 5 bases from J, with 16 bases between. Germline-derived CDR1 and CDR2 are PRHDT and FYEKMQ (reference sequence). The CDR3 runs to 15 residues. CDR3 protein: CASSPTGSNHNEQFF. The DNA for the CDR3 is TGTGCCAGCAGCCCCACAGGGAGTAATCACAATGAGCAGTTCTTC.

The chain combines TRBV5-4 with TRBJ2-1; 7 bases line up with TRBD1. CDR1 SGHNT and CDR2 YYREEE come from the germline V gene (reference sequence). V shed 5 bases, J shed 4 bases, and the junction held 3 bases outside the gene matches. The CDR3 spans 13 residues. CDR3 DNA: TGTGCCAGCAGGCGACAGGGATACAATGAGCAGTTCTTC. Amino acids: CASRRQGYNEQFF.

Here the CDR3 reads CASSSWDRVANQPQHF. In nucleotides, the CDR3 is TGTGCCAGTAGTAGTTGGGACAGGGTAGCAAATCAGCCCCAGCATTTT. The chain uses TRBV19 and TRBJ1-5; 9 bases match TRBD1. After removal of 4 bases from V and 4 bases from J, the junction contained 8 bases not matched to a gene. Looked up from germline, CDR1 is LNHDA and CDR2 is SQIVND (reference sequence). There are 16 residues in the CDR3.

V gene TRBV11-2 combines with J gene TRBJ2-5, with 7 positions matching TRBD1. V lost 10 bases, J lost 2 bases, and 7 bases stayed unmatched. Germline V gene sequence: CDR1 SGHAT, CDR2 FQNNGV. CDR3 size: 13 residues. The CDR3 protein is CATTWTGQETQYF. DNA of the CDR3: TGTGCCACCACATGGACAGGACAAGAGACCCAGTACTTC.

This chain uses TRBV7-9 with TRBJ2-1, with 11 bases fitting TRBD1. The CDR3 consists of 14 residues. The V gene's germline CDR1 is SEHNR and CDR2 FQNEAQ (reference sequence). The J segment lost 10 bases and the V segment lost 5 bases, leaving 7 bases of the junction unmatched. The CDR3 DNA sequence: TGTGCCAGCAGCATGGACAGGGGGCGCGGGGAGCAGTTCTTC. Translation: CASSMDRGRGEQFF. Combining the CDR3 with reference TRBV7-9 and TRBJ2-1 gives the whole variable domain DTGVSQNPRHKITKRGQNVTFRCDPISEHNRLYWYRQTLGQGPEFLTYFQNEAQLEKSRLLSDRFSAERPKGSFSTLEIQRTEQGDSAMYLCASSMDRGRGEQFFGPGTRLTVL.

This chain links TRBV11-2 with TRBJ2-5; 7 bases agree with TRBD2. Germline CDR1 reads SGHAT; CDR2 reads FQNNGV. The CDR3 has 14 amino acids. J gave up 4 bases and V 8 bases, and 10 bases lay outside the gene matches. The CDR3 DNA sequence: TGTGCCAGCCGCGGAGCGGGGTATGGAGAGACCCAGTACTTC. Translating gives CASRGAGYGETQYF. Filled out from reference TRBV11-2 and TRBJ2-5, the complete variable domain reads EAGVAQSPRYKIIEKRQSVAFWCNPISGHATLYWYQQILGQGPKLLIQFQNNGVVDDSQLPKDRFSAERLKGVDSTLKIQPAKLEDSAVYLCASRGAGYGETQYFGPGTRLLVL.

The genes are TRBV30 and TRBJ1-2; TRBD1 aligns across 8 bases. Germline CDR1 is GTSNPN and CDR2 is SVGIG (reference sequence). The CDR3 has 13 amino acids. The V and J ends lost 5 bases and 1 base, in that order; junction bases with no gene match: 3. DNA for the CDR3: TGTGCCTGGGGGACAGGAGGTAACTATGGCTACACCTTC. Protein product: CAWGTGGNYGYTF.

CDR3 sequence reads: CASSVDSTNYEQYF. DNA for the CDR3: TGTGCCAGCAGCGTAGACTCGACAAACTACGAGCAGTACTTC. This chain connects TRBV9 to TRBJ2-7, with D unclear. Trimming pared 0 bases from V and 3 bases from J, leaving 10 bases between. CDR1 and CDR2 from the germline V gene are SGDLS and YYNGEE. The CDR3 totals 14 residues.

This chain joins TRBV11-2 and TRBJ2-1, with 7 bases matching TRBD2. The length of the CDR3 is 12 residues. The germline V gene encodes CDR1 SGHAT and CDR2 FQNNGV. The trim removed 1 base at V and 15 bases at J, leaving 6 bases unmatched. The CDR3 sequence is CASSLVGGVRFF. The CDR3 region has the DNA TGTGCCAGCAGCTTAGTGGGGGGGGTGAGGTTCTTC.

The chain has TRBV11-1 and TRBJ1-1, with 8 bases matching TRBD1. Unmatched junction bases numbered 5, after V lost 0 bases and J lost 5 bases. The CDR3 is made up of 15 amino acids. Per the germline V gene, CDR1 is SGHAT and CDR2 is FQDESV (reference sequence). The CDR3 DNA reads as TGTGCCAGCAGCTTAGCGGACAGGGTTCGGACTGAAGCTTTCTTT. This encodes CASSLADRVRTEAFF.

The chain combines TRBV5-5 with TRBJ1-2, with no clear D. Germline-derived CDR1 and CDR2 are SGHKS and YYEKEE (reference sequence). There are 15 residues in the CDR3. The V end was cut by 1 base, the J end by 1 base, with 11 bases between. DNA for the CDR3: TGTGCCAGCAGCTTGCCCGAGGGCTTTAACTATGGCTACACCTTC. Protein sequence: CASSLPEGFNYGYTF.